The 14 T cell receptor beta chains below all came from one sample that was sequenced in a study of blood T cell repertoires in COVID-19 (TCRdb year 2020). To prepare the library, the immunoSEQ multiplex PCR assay was applied. What TCRdb holds here is the immuneACCESS table cut down to in-frame rearrangements. Part of the clones is not present; checked against another copy, under half of the missing clones reflect an unresolved V gene, and the others are unexplained. For this sample the table gives 150,000 or so clones, of which 75% to 85% were detected only once. The ten most abundant clones make up around 6% of the sample. Sample: PBMCs or T cells enriched from blood (not recorded which). All receptors derive from a man between 40 and 49 years old who had recovered from COVID-19.

The chain couples TRBV5-1 to TRBJ1-1; 9 bases match TRBD1. Germline-derived CDR1 and CDR2 are SGHRS and YFSETQ. This CDR3 comprises 14 residues. Trimming took 0 bases from V and 9 from J; bases not matched to a gene: 6. The DNA of the CDR3 is TGCGCCAGCAGCTTGGGACAGGGGGGCGAGCAAGCTTTCTTT. It codes for CASSLGQGGEQAFF.

The chain joins TRBV18 to TRBJ1-3, with TRBD1 as a possible D gene (5 bases). Germline assignment: CDR1 KGHSH and CDR2 LQKENI. The CDR3 has 10 amino acids. The V and J ends lost 11 bases and 4 bases respectively, with 6 bases between them. The CDR3 reads CARGGNTIYF. The CDR3 DNA reads as TGTGCCCGGGGGGGAAACACCATATATTTT.

This clone was recorded once. This sequence joins TRBV5-1 and TRBJ1-1, with D perhaps TRBD1 (6 bases). Trimming removed 10 bases from V and 0 bases from J, with 16 bases in between. In germline, CDR1 is SGHRS, CDR2 YFSETQ. The CDR3 is 14 amino acids. The CDR3 loop is CARRGGAVNTEAFF. As DNA, the CDR3 is TGCGCCCGCCGGGGGGGGGCCGTGAACACTGAAGCTTTCTTT.

This chain connects TRBV3-1 (or the pseudogene TRBV3-2) to TRBJ2-1, with 12 bases that match TRBD2. This CDR3 contains 19 residues. Germline-derived CDR1 and CDR2 are LGHDT and YNNKEL (reference sequence). The V gene end was trimmed by 1 base and the J gene end by 5 bases; junction bases not matched to a gene: 12. This chain's CDR3 is CASSQGFGLAGLSHNEQFF. DNA for the CDR3: TGTGCCAGCAGCCAAGGGTTTGGACTAGCGGGGCTATCCCACAATGAGCAGTTCTTC.

This clone is a singleton in its sample. The chain recombines TRBV7-9 with TRBJ1-4; no clear D gene. CDR1 SEHNR and CDR2 FQNEAQ come from the germline V gene (reference sequence). The CDR3 length is 13 residues. The V and J ends lost 2 bases and 4 bases respectively, with 5 bases between them. The CDR3 protein is CASSLNSNEKLFF. CDR3 nucleotide sequence: TGTGCCAGCAGCTTAAACAGTAATGAAAAACTGTTTTTT.

The gene calls are TRBV3-1 (or the pseudogene TRBV3-2) and TRBJ2-7, with 10 bases that match TRBD2. This CDR3 comprises 15 residues. Trimming removed 6 bases from V and 6 bases from J; junction bases left unmatched: 11. Germline CDR1 LGHDT, CDR2 YNNKEL (reference sequence). Here the CDR3 reads CASRQLAGIGGEQYF. The CDR3 bases are TGTGCCAGCAGGCAACTAGCGGGGATAGGGGGCGAGCAGTACTTC.

The chain has TRBV6-5 and TRBJ2-5; D is unclear. The CDR3 loop spans 13 amino acids. Per the germline V gene, CDR1 is MNHEY and CDR2 is SVGAGI. V was trimmed by 5 bases and J by 2 bases, leaving 9 bases between them. The CDR3 DNA sequence: TGTGCCAGCAGTACAACATATCAAGAGACCCAGTACTTC. Translated, it gives CASSTTYQETQYF.

A few counts support this clone. This sequence joins TRBV14 and TRBJ1-2; tentatively, D is TRBD1 (5 bases). The V gene's germline CDR1 is SGHDN and CDR2 FVKESK. This CDR3 region has 13 residues. Trimming stripped 1 base from V and 2 bases from J, with 5 bases between. The CDR3 DNA sequence: TGTGCCAGCAGCCAAGCAGGGAACTATGGCTACACCTTC. Its protein product is CASSQAGNYGYTF.

This clone came up a few times. This chain connects TRBV7-8 to TRBJ1-1, with 7 positions matching TRBD1. Unmatched junction bases numbered 14, after V lost 3 bases and J lost 4 bases. The CDR3 has 17 residues. CDR1 is SGHVS, CDR2 FQNEAQ, per germline. This CDR3 reads CASSFEDRRFAGTEAFF. The CDR3 bases are TGTGCCAGCAGCTTCGAGGACAGGCGCTTCGCGGGCACTGAAGCTTTCTTT.

For this clone: Other nucleotide sequences in the sample specify the same CDR3. This chain uses TRBV11-3 with TRBJ2-3, with a tentative D call TRBD2 (6 bases). Germline V CDR1 and CDR2: SGHNT, YENEEA. The CDR3 consists of 12 residues. The ends were cut back, 4 bases at V and 6 bases at J, with 8 bases in the middle. CDR3 in amino acids: CASSSRGDTQYF. CDR3 DNA sequence: TGTGCCAGCAGCTCCCGGGGGGATACGCAGTATTTT.

This chain uses TRBV19 with TRBJ1-2, with TRBD1 identical over 8 bases. CDR1 is LNHDA and CDR2 is SQIVND in the germline V gene (reference sequence). Trimming removed 8 bases from V and 4 bases from J; junction bases left unmatched: 9. This CDR3 contains 14 residues. The CDR3 reads CASYTGGGSYGYTF. The CDR3 DNA sequence: TGTGCCAGTTATACAGGGGGGGGATCCTATGGCTACACCTTC. The variable domain in full, with the rest retrieved from reference TRBV19 and TRBJ1-2, is DGGITQSPKYLFRKEGQNVTLSCEQNLNHDAMYWYRQDPGQGLRLIYYSQIVNDFQKGDIAEGYSVSREKKESFPLTVTSAQKNPTAFYLCASYTGGGSYGYTFGSGTRLTVV.

The chain links TRBV9 to TRBJ1-2; D unclear. With 0 bases removed from V and 7 bases from J, the gap between germline ends came to 25 bases. The CDR3 extends over 18 amino acids. CDR1 and CDR2 (germline): SGDLS, YYNGEE. Here the CDR3 DNA reads TGTGCCAGCAGCGTAGCCGGGCAGCTTCGAGAGGGTAGGAGTGGCTACACCTTC. Residues: CASSVAGQLREGRSGYTF.

The chain has TRBV5-1 and TRBJ2-4; D perhaps matches TRBD2 (7 bases). Germline V lookup: CDR1 SGHRS, CDR2 YFSETQ. CDR3 length equals 16 residues. V dropped 1 base and J dropped 2 bases, with 13 bases sitting between them. CDR3 residues: CASSLTIGGPKNIQYF. The CDR3 bases are TGCGCCAGCAGCTTGACAATCGGGGGGCCCAAAAACATTCAGTACTTC.

The chain couples TRBV2 to TRBJ2-3, with D unclear. Germline assignment: CDR1 SNHLY and CDR2 FYNNEI. The CDR3 totals 15 residues. With 2 bases removed from V and 3 bases from J, the gap between germline ends came to 12 bases. CDR3: CASSESLGGTDTQYF. Written as DNA, the CDR3 is TGTGCCAGCAGTGAAAGTCTCGGCGGAACAGATACGCAGTATTTT.